These 32 T cell receptor beta chains originate from one sample sequenced in a study of blood T cell repertoires in COVID-19. Clones were sequenced by immunoSEQ multiplex PCR, and TCRdb holds only the in-frame ones, with some missing. The repertoire holds roughly 67,000 clones, 60% to 85% seen once, with approximately 23% in the top ten. The sample taken for sequencing was peripheral blood. Receptors were obtained from a human donor in a cohort sampled during active COVID-19.

This clone came up once. The rearrangement joins TRBV24-1 to TRBJ1-4; possibly TRBD1 for D (5 bases). The CDR3 covers 15 residues. Germline CDR1 reads KGHDR; CDR2 reads SFDVKD. The V end was cut by 3 bases, the J end by 8 bases, with 15 bases between. The CDR3 bases are TGTGCCACCAGTGATACCGGGACCGGGAGGGAAAAACTGTTTTTT. This gives the protein CATSDTGTGREKLFF.

The chain couples TRBV7-9 to TRBJ1-3; 7 positions agree with TRBD1. Germline CDR1 SEHNR, CDR2 FQNEAQ (reference sequence). With 8 bases clipped from V and 0 bases from J, the junction kept 10 bases outside the gene matches. The CDR3 has 16 amino acids. CDR3 protein: CASSNPGQTSGNTIYF. CDR3 coding DNA: TGTGCCAGCTCTAACCCGGGACAGACCTCTGGAAACACCATATATTTT. Together with reference TRBV7-9 and TRBJ1-3, the CDR3 gives the full variable domain: DTGVSQNPRHKITKRGQNVTFRCDPISEHNRLYWYRQTLGQGPEFLTYFQNEAQLEKSRLLSDRFSAERPKGSFSTLEIQRTEQGDSAMYLCASSNPGQTSGNTIYFGEGSWLTVV.

The rearrangement uses TRBV6-6 and TRBJ2-7; D perhaps matches TRBD2 (5 bases). V gave up 7 bases and J gave up 6 bases, with 10 bases separating them. The CDR3 extends over 11 amino acids. Germline loops: CDR1 MNHNY, CDR2 SVGAGI (reference sequence). The CDR3 nucleotides read TGTGCCAGCATATCGGGGAGCGAGCAGTACTTC. This sequence encodes CASISGSEQYF.

This chain links TRBV28 with TRBJ2-5, with no clear D. V shed 3 bases and J shed 2 bases, with 7 bases lying between them. Germline lookup yields CDR1 MDHEN and CDR2 SYDVKM. This CDR3 is 13 amino acids long. As DNA, the CDR3 is TGTGCCAGCAGTTTTGGCTCACAAGAGACCCAGTACTTC. It yields the protein CASSFGSQETQYF. Filled out from reference TRBV28 and TRBJ2-5, the complete variable domain reads DVKVTQSSRYLVKRTGEKVFLECVQDMDHENMFWYRQDPGLGLRLIYFSYDVKMKEKGDIPEGYSVSREKKERFSLILESASTNQTSMYLCASSFGSQETQYFGPGTRLLVL.

This chain links TRBV19 with TRBJ1-5; tentative D call: TRBD1 (5 bases). CDR3 length: 13 residues. CDR1 and CDR2 from the germline V gene are LNHDA and SQIVND (reference sequence). The germline V and J ends were trimmed by 10 bases and 7 bases, with 17 bases remaining between them. The CDR3 coding sequence is TGTGCCACCCGGACGGACAAATTGCAGCCCCAGCATTTT. Translated: CATRTDKLQPQHF.

The rearrangement uses TRBV3-1 (or the pseudogene TRBV3-2) and TRBJ2-3, with 7 nucleotides matching TRBD2. CDR3 length equals 17 residues. Looked up from germline, CDR1 is LGHDT and CDR2 is YNNKEL (reference sequence). Losses at the gene ends were 7 bases for V and 4 bases for J; bases not matched to a gene: 17. DNA for the CDR3: TGTGCCAGCATCCCACAAGCTGCGGGGGTTGTAGCAGATACGCAGTATTTT. This sequence encodes CASIPQAAGVVADTQYF.

The genes are TRBV11-2 and TRBJ1-2; no definite D call. Germline lookup yields CDR1 SGHAT and CDR2 FQNNGV. V lost 0 bases and J 1 base, leaving 9 bases between the germline ends. The CDR3 has 15 residues. CDR3: CASSLDLGLNYGYTF. CDR3 DNA sequence: TGTGCCAGCAGCTTAGATTTGGGCCTTAACTATGGCTACACCTTC.

This clone was picked up one time. The chain uses TRBV14 and TRBJ2-7; a weak D match, TRBD2 (6 bases). V was shortened by 4 bases and J by 0 bases, with 25 bases between the two germline ends. Per the germline V gene, CDR1 is SGHDN and CDR2 is FVKESK. This CDR3 region has 19 residues. The chain's CDR3 is CASSPIDLGTFQSSYEQYF. The CDR3 nucleotides read TGTGCCAGCAGCCCGATTGACTTGGGGACTTTCCAGAGCTCCTACGAGCAGTACTTC.

The rearrangement uses TRBV6-5 and TRBJ2-3, with D unclear. Trimming took off 2 bases at V and 4 bases at J, with 7 bases between the two ends. CDR3 length: 13 residues. Germline CDR1 is MNHEY and CDR2 is SVGAGI. The CDR3 here is CASSYARPDTQYF. For the CDR3, the DNA is TGTGCCAGCAGTTACGCTAGACCAGATACGCAGTATTTT.

The chain combines TRBV18 with TRBJ2-7; 12 nucleotides agree with TRBD2. Germline loops: CDR1 KGHSH, CDR2 LQKENI. With V trimmed by 5 bases and J by 3 bases, 5 bases remained unmatched. This CDR3 spans 15 amino acids. As DNA, the CDR3 is TGTGCCAGCTCAGAGACTAGCGGGGGAAACTACGAGCAGTACTTC. Its protein product is CASSETSGGNYEQYF.

The gene calls are TRBV28 and TRBJ2-7; perhaps TRBD2 as D (5 bases). CDR1 is MDHEN and CDR2 is SYDVKM in the germline V gene. Trimming cost V 7 bases and J 1 base, with 8 bases left between them. CDR3 length: 12 residues. CDR3: CASKRESYEQYF. DNA for the CDR3: TGTGCCAGCAAGAGGGAGTCCTACGAGCAGTACTTC.

The chain is built from TRBV28 and TRBJ2-3; TRBD1 matches 9 bases. The CDR3 is made up of 17 amino acids. The ends lost 5 bases at V and 2 bases at J; junction bases unmatched: 11. CDR1 is MDHEN and CDR2 is SYDVKM in the germline V gene. The CDR3: CASSLGTGRKATDTQYF. The DNA of the CDR3 is TGTGCCAGCAGTCTTGGGACAGGGAGAAAGGCCACAGATACGCAGTATTTT. The full variable domain, completed using reference TRBV28 and TRBJ2-3, is DVKVTQSSRYLVKRTGEKVFLECVQDMDHENMFWYRQDPGLGLRLIYFSYDVKMKEKGDIPEGYSVSREKKERFSLILESASTNQTSMYLCASSLGTGRKATDTQYFGPGTRLTVL.

The gene calls are TRBV5-1 and TRBJ2-1, with 11 bases fitting TRBD2. The CDR3 is 15 residues long. Germline assignment: CDR1 SGHRS and CDR2 YFSETQ. V was pared by 4 bases and J by 5 bases, with 5 bases of the junction left unmatched. For the CDR3, the DNA is TGCGCCAGCAGCACACTAGCGGGAGTGAACAATGAGCAGTTCTTC. It encodes CASSTLAGVNNEQFF. Variable domain in full (rest from reference TRBV5-1 and TRBJ2-1): KAGVTQTPRYLIKTRGQQVTLSCSPISGHRSVSWYQQTPGQGLQFLFEYFSETQRNKGNFPGRFSGRQFSNSRSEMNVSTLELGDSALYLCASSTLAGVNNEQFFGPGTRLTVL.

This rearrangement joins TRBV5-4 to TRBJ1-5, with 8 bases lining up with TRBD1. The length of the CDR3 is 13 residues. Germline V gene data show CDR1 as SGHNT and CDR2 as YYREEE (reference sequence). V lost 4 bases, J lost 9 bases, and 6 bases stayed unmatched. The CDR3 spells CASSQDRVGPQHF. The CDR3 region has the DNA TGTGCCAGCAGCCAGGACAGGGTGGGGCCCCAGCATTTT.

The chain is built from TRBV6-6 and TRBJ1-6; a weak D match, TRBD1 (5 bases). V lost 8 bases and J lost 3, with 11 bases in between. The CDR3 loop spans 14 amino acids. CDR1 and CDR2 (germline): MNHNY, SVGAGI (reference sequence). CDR3 DNA sequence: TGTGCCAGCTCGCTCGGGGGCTATAATTCACCCCTCCACTTT. It is translated as CASSLGGYNSPLHF.

V usage is TRBV28 and J usage is TRBJ2-3; D uncertain. CDR1 and CDR2 (germline): MDHEN, SYDVKM. V dropped 2 bases and J dropped 2 bases, with 11 bases sitting between them. The CDR3 totals 15 residues. CDR3 protein: CASSLLGGNTDTQYF. The CDR3 bases are TGTGCCAGCAGTTTACTAGGTGGAAACACAGATACGCAGTATTTT.

The chain combines TRBV5-4 with TRBJ2-3; D gene unclear. This CDR3 spans 13 amino acids. Trimming cost V 0 bases and J 4 bases, with 6 bases left between them. Germline assignment: CDR1 SGHNT and CDR2 YYREEE (reference sequence). CDR3 loop: CASSLGGPDTQYF. The DNA of the CDR3 is TGTGCCAGCAGCTTGGGCGGCCCAGATACGCAGTATTTT.

The CDR3 region is CASQDRGVTNEKLFF. In nucleotides, the CDR3 is TGTGCCAGCCAGGACAGGGGGGTAACTAATGAAAAACTGTTTTTT. This chain links TRBV2 with TRBJ1-4, with TRBD1 matching 10 bases. Trimming at V came to 8 bases and at J to 1 base, leaving 4 bases not matched to a gene. CDR3 length equals 15 residues. The germline CDR1 and CDR2 sequences are SNHLY and FYNNEI.

This clone was detected a few times. The V and J genes are TRBV18 and TRBJ1-4; 8 bases match TRBD1. With V trimmed by 3 bases and J by 3 bases, 0 bases remained unmatched. CDR3 length: 14 amino acids. The germline gives CDR1 KGHSH, CDR2 LQKENI. CDR3 coding DNA: TGTGCCAGCTCACCGGACAGGGCTAATGAAAAACTGTTTTTT. This encodes CASSPDRANEKLFF.

DNA of the CDR3: TGTGCCAGCAGCCTTATAGATACGCAGTATTTT. Amino acid sequence: CASSLIDTQYF. The chain is built from TRBV2 and TRBJ2-3, with D unclear. Germline assignment: CDR1 SNHLY and CDR2 FYNNEI. The CDR3 totals 11 residues. Trimming took 6 bases from V and 5 from J, leaving 6 bases between them.

The rearrangement links TRBV7-9 to TRBJ1-2; D is unresolved. V was trimmed by 1 base and J by 3 bases, leaving 15 bases between them. The CDR3 extends over 16 amino acids. Per the germline V gene, CDR1 is SEHNR and CDR2 is FQNEAQ (reference sequence). The CDR3 DNA follows: TGTGCCAGCAGCTTAGATTCCGGGTACCTTGACTATGGCTACACCTTC. Protein: CASSLDSGYLDYGYTF.

CDR3 nucleotide sequence: TGCGCCAGCAGCCAAGTCGGCCCGGGACAGGGTCTATCTGCAACTAATGAAAAACTGTTTTTT. Protein sequence: CASSQVGPGQGLSATNEKLFF. The chain has TRBV4-3 and TRBJ1-4; 9 nucleotides match TRBD1. In germline, CDR1 is LGHNA, CDR2 YSLEER. The CDR3 covers 21 residues. J lost 0 bases, V lost 1 base, and 15 bases had no gene match.

This sequence joins TRBV19 and TRBJ1-1; maybe TRBD1 (5 bases). With 0 bases removed from V and 4 bases from J, the gap between germline ends came to 15 bases. Germline V gene sequence: CDR1 LNHDA, CDR2 SQIVND (reference sequence). The CDR3 sequence is 16 residues long. CDR3 bases: TGTGCCAGTAGTATAGAGGCCGGGGGTTATGGCACTGAAGCTTTCTTT. It specifies CASSIEAGGYGTEAFF.

This clone was observed a handful of times. The chain employs TRBV7-2 and TRBJ1-3; no definite D call. The CDR3 is made up of 16 amino acids. CDR1 is SGHTA and CDR2 is FQGNSA in the germline V gene. V lost 4 bases and J lost 7, with 20 bases in between. CDR3 in DNA: TGTGCCAGCAGCTCTAACCCCGGCTTAGGAGGTAACACCATATATTTT. It is translated as CASSSNPGLGGNTIYF.

This clone is large in the sample. The rearrangement links TRBV3-1 (or the pseudogene TRBV3-2) to TRBJ2-1, with D maybe TRBD1 (6 bases). Germline V gene sequence: CDR1 LGHDT, CDR2 YNNKEL (reference sequence). The CDR3 contains 18 residues. V shed 0 bases and J shed 7 bases, with 22 bases lying between them. The CDR3 reads CASSQDRLASQGHNEQFF. CDR3 nucleotides: TGTGCCAGCAGCCAAGATCGTCTGGCCTCACAGGGCCATAATGAGCAGTTCTTC.

The rearrangement uses TRBV5-5 and TRBJ2-3, with a weak D call TRBD2 (6 bases). CDR1 SGHKS and CDR2 YYEKEE come from the germline V gene (reference sequence). This CDR3 spans 15 amino acids. V lost 4 bases and J 1 base, leaving 13 bases between the germline ends. This CDR3 reads CASSARSGGTDTQYF. The CDR3 DNA reads as TGTGCCAGCAGCGCTCGGTCGGGGGGCACAGATACGCAGTATTTT. Combining the CDR3 with reference TRBV5-5 and TRBJ2-3 gives the whole variable domain DAGVTQSPTHLIKTRGQQVTLRCSPISGHKSVSWYQQVLGQGPQFIFQYYEKEERGRGNFPDRFSARQFPNYSSELNVNALLLGDSALYLCASSARSGGTDTQYFGPGTRLTVL.

The J gene is TRBJ2-2, the V gene TRBV19; the D is unclear. Germline assignment: CDR1 LNHDA and CDR2 SQIVND (reference sequence). The CDR3 covers 14 residues. V was cut by 7 bases and J by 0 bases, with 9 bases left in between. The CDR3 sequence: CASTLTPNTGELFF. As DNA, the CDR3 is TGTGCCAGTACCCTGACACCGAACACCGGGGAGCTGTTTTTT.

J is TRBJ2-1 and V is TRBV14, with D tentatively TRBD2 (6 bases). The CDR3 loop spans 13 amino acids. Looked up from germline, CDR1 is SGHDN and CDR2 is FVKESK. V was pared by 7 bases and J by 15 bases, with 22 bases between. The CDR3: CASTPRLTSPVFF. DNA of the CDR3: TGTGCCAGCACCCCCCGCTTGACTAGTCCCGTGTTCTTC.

The chain couples TRBV5-1 to TRBJ1-1, with 7 bases that match TRBD1. The CDR3 contains 15 residues. The germline V gene has CDR1 SGHRS and CDR2 YFSETQ. With V trimmed by 0 bases and J by 1 base, 3 bases remained unmatched. CDR3 DNA: TGCGCCAGCAGCTTGGTGAGACAGGGGAACACTGAAGCTTTCTTT. As protein: CASSLVRQGNTEAFF.

V usage is TRBV12-3 or TRBV12-4 and J usage is TRBJ1-2; 7 bases are a match to TRBD1. The CDR3 consists of 13 residues. Germline trimming cut 3 bases from V and 2 bases from J; bases unmatched to any gene: 0. The chain's CDR3 is CASSLGQNYGYTF. The CDR3 DNA sequence: TGTGCCAGCAGTTTGGGACAGAACTATGGCTACACCTTC.

For the CDR3, the DNA is TGTGCCAGCAGTTTAGGTACGGTGGCTGAAGCTTTCTTT. Translation gives CASSLGTVAEAFF. The V and J genes are TRBV12-3 or TRBV12-4 and TRBJ1-1; no clear D gene. The V gene lost 1 base and the J gene lost 6 bases, with 9 bases spanning the gap. The CDR3 is 13 residues long.

This clone was detected only once. This sequence joins TRBV5-1 and TRBJ2-1; TRBD1 agrees at 8 bases. From germline, CDR1 is SGHRS and CDR2 YFSETQ. The junction had 5 bases not matched to a gene; V was cut back by 0 bases and J by 6 bases. This CDR3 region has 15 residues. CDR3 coding DNA: TGCGCCAGCAGCTTGGGACAGGGGAAATTCAATGAGCAGTTCTTC. The encoded protein is CASSLGQGKFNEQFF.